The 17 T cell receptor beta chains reported below all come from one sample, sequenced in a study of chemoradiotherapy in HPV16-positive cancers. Sequencing was performed with immunoSEQ multiplex PCR; in TCRdb, only in-frame clones are kept and a portion is missing. Of several thousand clones in the sample, less than 85% are singletons; the top ten hold around 8.5%. The source was tumor tissue, collected from a patient who underwent chemoradiotherapy. The receptors originated from a human donor with HPV-associated anogenital cancer.

The gene calls are TRBV9 and TRBJ2-7; 9 bases fit TRBD1. After removal of 7 bases from V and 7 bases from J, the junction contained 12 bases not matched to a gene. Germline lookup yields CDR1 SGDLS and CDR2 YYNGEE. The CDR3 covers 14 residues. The CDR3 DNA reads as TGTGCCAGCGGGCCGGGACAGGGTTTCCTAGAGCAGTACTTC. Amino acids: CASGPGQGFLEQYF.

The rearrangement links TRBV11-3 to TRBJ1-6, with TRBD1 as a possible D gene (5 bases). CDR3 length equals 14 residues. In germline, CDR1 is SGHNT, CDR2 YENEEA. V shed 4 bases and J shed 7 bases, with 11 bases lying between them. CDR3 in DNA: TGTGCCAGCAGCTCGGGACGGATAAATTCACCCCTCCACTTT. It yields the protein CASSSGRINSPLHF.

The chain links TRBV28 to TRBJ2-7; tentative D call: TRBD2 (6 bases). V was pared by 5 bases and J by 6 bases, with 26 bases between. Germline V CDR1 and CDR2: MDHEN, SYDVKM. The CDR3 totals 17 residues. The CDR3 DNA reads TGTGCCAGCAGTCCTCACCCTTCCGGGGGTAATTGGGGCGAGCAGTACTTC. This codes for CASSPHPSGGNWGEQYF.

The rearrangement uses TRBV18 and TRBJ1-2, with 10 bases matching TRBD1. Trimming took 4 bases from V and 5 from J; bases not matched to a gene: 10. The germline CDR1 and CDR2 sequences are KGHSH and LQKENI. This CDR3 is 16 amino acids long. The CDR3 DNA reads TGTGCCAGCTCACTCTGGACAGGGGGGTTCAATTATGGCTACACCTTC. It yields the protein CASSLWTGGFNYGYTF.

The chain is built from TRBV25-1 and TRBJ1-1; D is ambiguous. The germline V gene encodes CDR1 MGHDK and CDR2 SYGVNS. There are 13 residues in the CDR3. V was pared by 4 bases and J by 5 bases, with 11 bases between. This chain's CDR3 is CASSATWETEAFF. The CDR3 coding sequence is TGTGCCAGCAGTGCCACATGGGAAACTGAAGCTTTCTTT.

The chain uses TRBV5-1 and TRBJ2-7, with D unclear. This CDR3 region has 13 residues. Germline CDR1 is SGHRS and CDR2 is YFSETQ. Trimming shortened V by 7 bases and J by 0 bases, and 11 bases separated the two germline ends. In nucleotides, the CDR3 is TGCGCCAGCGCCCCCCTTAGCTCCTACGAGCAGTACTTC. Protein sequence: CASAPLSSYEQYF. The whole variable domain, filled in from reference TRBV5-1 and TRBJ2-7, reads KAGVTQTPRYLIKTRGQQVTLSCSPISGHRSVSWYQQTPGQGLQFLFEYFSETQRNKGNFPGRFSGRQFSNSRSEMNVSTLELGDSALYLCASAPLSSYEQYFGPGTRLTVT.

This sequence joins TRBV2 and TRBJ1-2, with TRBD1 matching over 11 bases. Germline values: CDR1 SNHLY, CDR2 FYNNEI. The CDR3 extends over 14 amino acids. The J segment lost 4 bases and the V segment lost 4 bases, leaving 2 bases of the junction unmatched. The CDR3 DNA sequence: TGTGCCAGCAGTGGGGGACAGGGGGGCTATGGCTACACCTTC. This sequence encodes CASSGGQGGYGYTF.

The chain has TRBV7-9 and TRBJ1-4, with D unresolved. This CDR3 contains 17 residues. The germline V and J ends were trimmed by 6 bases and 0 bases, with 17 bases remaining between them. Germline V gene lookup returns CDR1 SEHNR and CDR2 FQNEAQ (reference sequence). Here the CDR3 reads CASSYKVQVPTNEKLFF. CDR3 in DNA: TGTGCCAGCAGTTATAAAGTCCAGGTTCCAACTAATGAAAAACTGTTTTTT.

This chain uses TRBV30 with TRBJ2-1, with 9 nucleotides matching TRBD2. This CDR3 is built from 14 residues. Germline-derived CDR1 and CDR2 are GTSNPN and SVGIG (reference sequence). V lost 1 base, J lost 3 bases, and 1 base stayed unmatched. The CDR3 is CAWSALAGYNEQFF. In nucleotides, the CDR3 is TGTGCCTGGAGTGCACTAGCGGGCTACAATGAGCAGTTCTTC.

The CDR3 DNA follows: TGTGCCAGCAGCCACGGGGGAGGGGGCAATCAGCCCCAGCATTTT. Translation: CASSHGGGGNQPQHF. The rearrangement links TRBV6-6 to TRBJ1-5, with a possible D match to TRBD1 (5 bases). This CDR3 comprises 15 residues. The ends were cut back, 6 bases at V and 2 bases at J, with 14 bases in the middle. Germline V gives CDR1 MNHNY, CDR2 SVGAGI (reference sequence).

This chain uses TRBV7-2 with TRBJ2-1, with TRBD2 matching 14 bases. The CDR3 covers 14 residues. Unmatched junction bases numbered 7, after V lost 5 bases and J lost 13 bases. Germline V gene sequence: CDR1 SGHTA, CDR2 FQGNSA. CDR3 amino acids: CASSPRTSGGSQFF. CDR3 in DNA: TGTGCCAGCAGCCCCCGGACTAGCGGGGGGAGTCAGTTCTTC. The whole variable domain, filled in from reference TRBV7-2 and TRBJ2-1, reads GAGVSQSPSNKVTEKGKDVELRCDPISGHTALYWYRQSLGQGLEFLIYFQGNSAPDKSGLPSDRFSAERTGGSVSTLTIQRTQQEDSAVYLCASSPRTSGGSQFFGPGTRLTVL.

J is TRBJ2-3 and V is TRBV27; perhaps TRBD1 as D (5 bases). The length of the CDR3 is 15 residues. Per germline, CDR1 MNHEY and CDR2 SMNVEV (reference sequence). Trimming took off 0 bases at V and 0 bases at J, with 7 bases between the two ends. This CDR3 is CASSLSRASTDTQYF. The CDR3 nucleotides read TGTGCCAGCAGTTTATCCAGGGCCAGCACAGATACGCAGTATTTT.

The chain has TRBV4-1 and TRBJ2-7, with 7 positions matching TRBD2. There are 14 residues in the CDR3. J gave up 5 bases and V 1 base, and 5 bases lay outside the gene matches. Germline CDR1 reads MGHRA; CDR2 reads YSYEKL. CDR3 bases: TGCGCCAGCAGCCAAGCGGTTCTAGCGGACGAGCAGTACTTC. Translation: CASSQAVLADEQYF.

The gene calls are TRBV30 and TRBJ1-3; TRBD1 is a possible D gene (5 bases). CDR1 and CDR2 (germline): GTSNPN, SVGIG (reference sequence). This CDR3 comprises 16 residues. Trimming shortened V by 0 bases and J by 9 bases, and 21 bases separated the two germline ends. The CDR3 here is CAWSVPRAKLPSTIYF. In DNA form, the CDR3 reads TGTGCCTGGAGTGTTCCCAGGGCCAAACTTCCAAGCACCATATATTTT.

The chain recombines TRBV28 with TRBJ1-5, with D unclear. With 7 bases removed from V and 0 bases from J, the gap between germline ends came to 10 bases. This CDR3 contains 14 residues. Germline V gene data show CDR1 as MDHEN and CDR2 as SYDVKM. The CDR3 loop reads CASIPSHSNQPQHF. In DNA, the CDR3 is TGTGCCAGCATTCCCAGTCATAGCAATCAGCCCCAGCATTTT.

The chain recombines TRBV4-1 with TRBJ2-7, with a possible D match to TRBD2 (6 bases). CDR1 is MGHRA and CDR2 is YSYEKL in the germline V gene. The CDR3 is 16 residues long. V lost 4 bases to trimming and J lost 5 bases, with 21 bases between them. CDR3 sequence (DNA): TGCGCCAGCAGCCTCCTGGCGGGGCTAGTTCCCCACGAGCAGTACTTC. This sequence encodes CASSLLAGLVPHEQYF.

The chain uses TRBV7-9 and TRBJ2-1; TRBD2 aligns across 12 bases. The length of the CDR3 is 19 residues. V shed 1 base, J shed 0 bases, and the junction held 7 bases outside the gene matches. Germline V gene lookup returns CDR1 SEHNR and CDR2 FQNEAQ (reference sequence). CDR3 sequence reads: CASSLVGASGGGSYNEQFF. The CDR3 nucleotides are TGTGCCAGCAGCTTAGTTGGGGCTAGCGGGGGGGGCTCCTACAATGAGCAGTTCTTC. The whole variable domain, filled in from reference TRBV7-9 and TRBJ2-1, reads DTGVSQNPRHKITKRGQNVTFRCDPISEHNRLYWYRQTLGQGPEFLTYFQNEAQLEKSRLLSDRFSAERPKGSFSTLEIQRTEQGDSAMYLCASSLVGASGGGSYNEQFFGPGTRLTVL.